This TCR beta chain was sequenced for a study of cytomegalovirus exposure and HLA in healthy donors (dated by TCRdb to the late 2010s). Broadly, across the study: In an earlier analysis of some 610 of the donors, about 260 Gb of sequence data and roughly 100 million unique TCR beta sequences from about 190 million T cells were reported. Roughly 300 gigabases of sequencing data and around 80 million unique TCR sequences made up an early release that covered several hundred HLA-typed donors. Among the roughly 400 genotyped donors, approximately 82% belonged to the genetic ancestry cluster associated with self-reported Caucasian donors. The study aimed to test whether signatures of past pathogen exposure could be identified by cataloging public T cell receptors. The T cell repertoires of under 700 subjects were profiled by immunosequencing and related to cytomegalovirus serostatus. A separate validation cohort of about 110 different subjects was used in addition to the roughly 720-subject first cohort. To predict cytomegalovirus infection status, the study combined high-throughput TCR immunosequencing, statistical association of individual TCRs with disease status, and machine learning. A later analysis re-analyzed previously published TCR beta repertoires from approximately 700 donors and added high-resolution HLA genotyping to study TCR occurrence patterns. The later analysis used no new phenotypic data to find candidate immune exposures, relying instead on TCR beta sequences and their occurrence across donors. To decide whether each TCR beta V gene segment behaved as functional or pseudogenic, an earlier analysis of some 600 of the donors relied on high-throughput TCR beta sequencing. Donor age, sex, ethnicity and CMV serostatus were compiled together with the repertoire data. A later genetic analysis took genome-wide SNP genotypes for about 65% of the roughly 670 donors and used that subset as a discovery cohort. All discovery cohort repertoires had been generated on a single sequencing platform. HLA typing covered class I and class II loci at four-digit resolution. Typing coverage varied by locus: about 620-640 donors for A, B, C, DRB1 and DQB1; under 550 for DQA1; over 600 for DPA1; approximately 490 for DPB1. Several DR-DQ haplotypes were treated as single units for association and clustering because of strong linkage in the cohort. Among about 410 genotyped donors of the cohort, an average of about 220,000 unique TCR beta nucleotide sequences was sequenced per donor, of which approximately 18% were non-productive. General conclusions and limits of the study: V-gene and J-gene trimming of TCR beta chains was associated with a missense DCLRE1C variant in a later genetic analysis, and the association was replicated in an independent cohort. In a later analysis, most CMV-associated TCR beta chains were found to appear HLA-restricted, with HLA associations seemingly driven largely by CMV exposure. A later analysis found that TCR association rates varied across HLA loci, with DRB1 alleles showing the most associated TCRs and HLA-C alleles the fewest. According to the authors, the approach could potentially be generalized to other disease states and immunological phenotypes. The classifier was reported to diagnose cytomegalovirus status with high specificity and sensitivity in both the original cohort and the validation cohort. Around 16 rarely observed V segments, including chromosome 9 orphons, were excluded from the earlier analysis of just under 600 of the donors because counts were too low. For the cohort, immune exposure information was limited to CMV serostatus. Linkage disequilibrium might explain the correlated functional status among segregating V segments, but an unknown experimental factor could not be ruled out. Because HLA typing was missing for some donors at each locus, association tests included only the typed subset. A cluster of highly shared sequence variants was judged likely to be a technical artifact of the sequencing pipeline. Only TCR beta chains were sequenced in this cohort, and the absence of alpha or paired-chain data limited detectable features. A further reported finding was that TCR beta sequences accurately predicted the HLA-A and HLA-B alleles for most subjects in the first cohort. Compared with equally common non-associated chains, HLA-associated TCR beta chains in a later analysis were more clonally expanded and had lower generation probabilities. At a false discovery rate of 0.05, a later analysis linked under 20,000 TCR beta sequences to specific HLA alleles. Sequencing depth was assumed to be roughly uniform across donors in the presence/absence analyses, though that assumption may not hold. In the study, 150 to 200 TCR beta chains were listed as associated with cytomegalovirus. In an earlier analysis of 450 to 750 of the donors, most TCR beta V segments appeared in productive rearrangements about 90% or about 30% of the time, broadly matching IMGT annotations. According to a later genetic analysis, donors in an Asian-associated ancestry cluster had fewer N-insertions in productive TCRs than the approximately 670-donor mean. The 87-base-pair reads could not distinguish some IMGT-functional V segments, including TRBV6-2 and TRBV6-3, so those segments were excluded. When HLA alleles, especially DR and DQ, strongly co-occurred, attributing TCR associations to individual alleles was difficult. Three of the identified cytomegalovirus-associated TCR beta chains were confirmed in vitro to be specific for cytomegalovirus antigens. In a later analysis, several top co-occurrence clusters were reported to appear linked to parvovirus B19, influenza, CMV and Epstein-Barr virus. Most TCR sequences were observed very rarely across donors, whereas some public TCRs were present in many individuals.

The cohort comprised fewer than 700 healthy bone marrow donors. At the time of sampling, all cohort members were nominally healthy, though unrecorded immune exposures were likely present. The donor was CMV seropositive and belonged to the group of 250 to 300 seropositive cohort members. Each donor provided a peripheral blood sample, and peripheral blood mononuclear cells were used for TCR beta sequencing. The Qiagen DNeasy Blood Extraction Kit was used to extract genomic DNA from the blood cell samples. Comments on this clone: Its antigen is still unknown. Qualities for individual bases were not recorded, and no much larger clone is one base off.

Libraries were built with the immunoSEQ multiplex PCR assay. The multiplex PCR relied on a mix of 60 forward primers for TCR Vbeta segments and 13 reverse primers for TCR Jbeta segments. The CDR3 region of rearranged TCR beta genes was amplified from genomic DNA by a multiplex PCR assay. On the Illumina HiSeq System, the amplified TCR beta libraries were sequenced as 87-base-pair reads. Per the original workflow: Across the 666 repertoires, a later analysis counted tens of millions of unique TCR beta chains, about 10 million of which were shared by at least two donors. Raw reads were error-corrected and collapsed into unique sequences by a nearest-neighbor algorithm in which closely related sequences were merged to remove PCR and sequencing errors. Alignment of CDR3 sequences to IMGT reference sequences was used to assign V, D and J gene segments. For a sequence to be retained, a match of at least six nucleotides was required to both a V gene segment and a J gene segment. A rearrangement counted as productive if the CDR3 had no stop codons and remained in frame with V and J, and every other rearrangement counted as non-productive. Following IMGT convention, CDR3 was defined as the stretch from the second conserved V-encoded cysteine up to the conserved J-encoded phenylalanine. Sequences without an unambiguous match to a single V gene segment were excluded from the earlier analysis of a few hundred of the donors. An earlier analysis of fewer than 650 of the donors classified V segments as functional when productive rearrangements were above 56.7% and as segregating when the standard deviation between donors was above 5%. To diagnose cytomegalovirus status from the catalog of TCR beta chain sequences, a statistical classification framework was built. In a later analysis, TCR nucleotide sequences were compared against IMGT/GENE-DB human TR gene sequences so that V and J genes could be assigned. The TCRdist pipeline was used in a later analysis to assign CDR3 sequences and most-parsimonious VDJ recombination scenarios. In a later analysis, each TCR beta chain was defined by its CDR3 amino acid sequence together with its V-gene family, and reads without a unique V-gene family were excluded. A later analysis removed several hundred highly shared, low-generation-probability nucleotide sequences to deal with suspected cross-contamination and a sequencing artifact. For each public chain, a later analysis derived a clonal expansion index from normalized ranks of inferred template counts within each repertoire. A later analysis computed generation probabilities with a VDJ recombination model fitted to out-of-frame rearrangements, and checked the results against IGoR. In a later analysis, TCR-TCR, TCR-HLA and TCR-CMV co-occurrence was scored with hypergeometric tests, and a repertoire-size bias correction was applied to TCR pairs. In a later analysis, false discovery rates were estimated by permuting HLA or CMV assignments 20 times. In a later analysis, co-occurring TCRs were grouped using DBSCAN, with TCRdist sequence similarity added in when clustering inside HLA-allele-positive subsets. For co-occurrence clustering, repertoires with fewer than 30,000 or more than 120,000 public chains were excluded, along with about five repertoires with anomalous nucleotide sharing. TCRdb re-hosts the immuneACCESS table, in-frame sequences only. Its copies lack some clones; in the studies checked, an unresolved V gene accounts for under half of them, and the cause for the rest is not known. D and trimming were read from the DNA, whereas the V and J calls and clone size are those reported in that table. The sample table shows about 160,000 clones, and roughly 71% are seen once. Of the sample, under 3% is held by the ten largest clones.

The germline V gene sets CDR1 to SGHNT and CDR2 to YENEEA. V is trimmed back by 5 bases and J by 2 bases, and the junction contains 4 bases that no gene match accounts for. Inclusive of the bounding cysteine and phenylalanine, the CDR3 is 17 residues long. Of the read, only the CDR3 DNA is kept; its 51 bases are in frame from base 1. This sequence was found in a woman between 50 and 59 years old in good health and CMV-seropositive. This receptor chain uses TRBV11-3 and TRBJ2-2; TRBD2 agrees with 14 junctional bases. Specimen: PBMCs. The sequenced DNA is TGTGCCAGCAGCATCGGACTAGCGGGGGGTAACACCGGGGAGCTGTTTTTT. The translation is CASSIGLAGGNTGELFF.